This paragraph reports one T cell receptor (beta chain). Its antigen remains unidentified. Between the trimmed V and J ends, which lost 6 bases and 7 bases, there was a span of 19 bases. The CDR3 extends over 15 amino acids. From germline, CDR1 is MDHEN and CDR2 SYDVKM. These data belong to a study of shared clonotypes between healthy human individuals. Across the study: Each donor's CD8 memory used one plate, CD8 naive two, each CD4 subset three.

General study findings and limits: Shared clonotypes across all four donors exceeded non-shared ones in generation probability. Clonotype sharing across several donors was observed for 5% to 6.5% of naive CD4 clonotypes.

The assay was immunoSEQ multiplex PCR, and TCRdb's table has in-frame clones only and misses some. The table includes roughly 380,000 clones, around 96% detected once. This sequence was found in a man aged 25 to 40 in good health. Sequenced sample: memory CD8+ T cells sorted from blood. The sample's subset: CD45RO+ cells pooled with CCR7-negative TemRA cells. The chain carries TRBV28 and TRBJ2-1; tentatively, D is TRBD2 (6 bases). Here the CDR3 reads CASRTLGEDWNEQFF. In DNA form, the CDR3 reads TGTGCCAGCAGGACTCTGGGGGAGGACTGGAATGAGCAGTTCTTC. Full variable domain (remainder filled in from reference TRBV28 and TRBJ2-1): DVKVTQSSRYLVKRTGEKVFLECVQDMDHENMFWYRQDPGLGLRLIYFSYDVKMKEKGDIPEGYSVSREKKERFSLILESASTNQTSMYLCASRTLGEDWNEQFFGPGTRLTVL.